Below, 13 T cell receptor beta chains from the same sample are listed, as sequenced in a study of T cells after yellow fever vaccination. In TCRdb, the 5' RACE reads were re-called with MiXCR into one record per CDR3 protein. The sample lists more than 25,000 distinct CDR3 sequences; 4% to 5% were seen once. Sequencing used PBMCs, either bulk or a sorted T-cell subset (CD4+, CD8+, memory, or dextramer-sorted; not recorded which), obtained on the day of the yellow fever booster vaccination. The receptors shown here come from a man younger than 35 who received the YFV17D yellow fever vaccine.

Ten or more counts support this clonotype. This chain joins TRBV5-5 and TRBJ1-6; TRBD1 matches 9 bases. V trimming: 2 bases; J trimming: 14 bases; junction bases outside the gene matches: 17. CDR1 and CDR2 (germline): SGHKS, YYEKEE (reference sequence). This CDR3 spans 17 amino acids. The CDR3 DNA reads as TGTGCCAGCAGCTTCTCTCCGGGACAGGGCGGAGAGGGATCCCTCCACTTT. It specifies CASSFSPGQGGEGSLHF.

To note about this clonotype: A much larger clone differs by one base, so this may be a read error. This CDR3 reads CTSSDFLATDTQYF. CDR3 nucleotides: TGTACCAGCAGTGATTTTTTAGCGACAGATACGCAGTATTTT. The chain couples TRBV6-2 or TRBV6-3 to TRBJ2-3, with TRBD2 as a possible D gene (5 bases). The CDR3 is 14 residues long. The V gene's germline CDR1 is MNHEY and CDR2 SVGEGT.

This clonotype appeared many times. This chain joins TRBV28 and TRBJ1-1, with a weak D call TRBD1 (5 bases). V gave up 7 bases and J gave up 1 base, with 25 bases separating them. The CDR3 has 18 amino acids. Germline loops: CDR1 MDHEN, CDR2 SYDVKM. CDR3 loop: CASNYRISMDFRNTEAFF. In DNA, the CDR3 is TGTGCCAGCAATTACAGGATTTCTATGGACTTTAGGAACACTGAAGCTTTCTTT.

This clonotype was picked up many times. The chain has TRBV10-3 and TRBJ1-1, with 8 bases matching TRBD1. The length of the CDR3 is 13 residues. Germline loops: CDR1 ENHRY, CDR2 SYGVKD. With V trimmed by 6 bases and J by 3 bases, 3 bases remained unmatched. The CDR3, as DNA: TGTGCCATCAGGGGGACAGGTGACACTGAAGCTTTCTTT. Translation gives CAIRGTGDTEAFF.

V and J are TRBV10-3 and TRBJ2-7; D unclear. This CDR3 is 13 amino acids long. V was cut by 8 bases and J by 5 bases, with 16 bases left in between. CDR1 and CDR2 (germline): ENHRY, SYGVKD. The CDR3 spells CAIAGPRPDEQYF. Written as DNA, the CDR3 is TGTGCCATCGCCGGGCCCAGGCCTGACGAGCAGTACTTC.

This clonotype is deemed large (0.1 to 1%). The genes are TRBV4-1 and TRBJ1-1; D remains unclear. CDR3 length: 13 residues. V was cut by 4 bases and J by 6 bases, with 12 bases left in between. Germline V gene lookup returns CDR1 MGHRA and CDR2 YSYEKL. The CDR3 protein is CASSPREVAEAFF. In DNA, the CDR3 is TGCGCCAGCAGCCCTAGGGAGGTGGCTGAAGCTTTCTTT.

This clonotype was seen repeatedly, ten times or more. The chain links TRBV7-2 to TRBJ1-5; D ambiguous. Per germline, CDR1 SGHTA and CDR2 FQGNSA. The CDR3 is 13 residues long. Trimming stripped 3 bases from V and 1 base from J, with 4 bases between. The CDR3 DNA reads TGTGCCAGCAGCTTGCAGAGCAATCAGCCCCAGCATTTT. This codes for CASSLQSNQPQHF.

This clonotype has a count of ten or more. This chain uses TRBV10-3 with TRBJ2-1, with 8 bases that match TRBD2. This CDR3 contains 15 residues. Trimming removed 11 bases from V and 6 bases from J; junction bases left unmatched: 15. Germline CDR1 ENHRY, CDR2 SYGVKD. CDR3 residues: CASLGGVAGLNEQFF. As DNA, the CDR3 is TGTGCCTCCTTAGGGGGAGTAGCGGGACTCAATGAGCAGTTCTTC.

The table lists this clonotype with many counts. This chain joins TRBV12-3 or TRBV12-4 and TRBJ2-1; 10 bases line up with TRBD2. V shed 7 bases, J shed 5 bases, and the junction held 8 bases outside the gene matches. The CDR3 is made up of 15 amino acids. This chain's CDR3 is CASIPTSGVHNEQFF. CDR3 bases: TGTGCCAGCATCCCAACTAGCGGGGTACACAATGAGCAGTTCTTC.

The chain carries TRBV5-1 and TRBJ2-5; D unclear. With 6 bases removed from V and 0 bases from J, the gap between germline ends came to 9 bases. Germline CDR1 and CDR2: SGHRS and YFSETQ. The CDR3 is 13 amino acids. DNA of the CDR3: TGCGCCAGCAACCCCGGGTACCAAGAGACCCAGTACTTC. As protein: CASNPGYQETQYF. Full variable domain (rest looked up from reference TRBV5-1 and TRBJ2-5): KAGVTQTPRYLIKTRGQQVTLSCSPISGHRSVSWYQQTPGQGLQFLFEYFSETQRNKGNFPGRFSGRQFSNSRSEMNVSTLELGDSALYLCASNPGYQETQYFGPGTRLLVL.

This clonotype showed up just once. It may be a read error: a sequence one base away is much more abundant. The CDR3 DNA is TGTGCCAGCAGCAGACGGGCTAGCGGGGAGGATACGCAGTATTTT. Protein: CASSRRASGEDTQYF. The chain carries TRBV5-4 and TRBJ2-3, with 9 positions matching TRBD2. Germline CDR1 and CDR2: SGHNT and YYREEE (reference sequence). The CDR3 is made up of 15 amino acids. V was pared by 4 bases and J by 6 bases, with 9 bases of the junction left unmatched.

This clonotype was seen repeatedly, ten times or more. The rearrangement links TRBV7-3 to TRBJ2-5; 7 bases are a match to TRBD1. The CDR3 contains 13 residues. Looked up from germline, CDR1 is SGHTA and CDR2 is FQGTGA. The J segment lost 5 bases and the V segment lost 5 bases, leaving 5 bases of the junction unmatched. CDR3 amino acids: CASSPEGAETQYF. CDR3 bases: TGTGCCAGCAGCCCCGAGGGGGCTGAGACCCAGTACTTC.

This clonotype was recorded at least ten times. CDR3 DNA: TGTGCCAGCAGTTTCTATGTAGCGGGGGGCGGAGATACGCAGTATTTT. Its translation is CASSFYVAGGGDTQYF. V gene TRBV12-3 or TRBV12-4 combines with J gene TRBJ2-3; TRBD2 matches at 10 bases. This CDR3 comprises 16 residues. V gave up 3 bases and J gave up 5 bases; unmatched junction bases: 8.